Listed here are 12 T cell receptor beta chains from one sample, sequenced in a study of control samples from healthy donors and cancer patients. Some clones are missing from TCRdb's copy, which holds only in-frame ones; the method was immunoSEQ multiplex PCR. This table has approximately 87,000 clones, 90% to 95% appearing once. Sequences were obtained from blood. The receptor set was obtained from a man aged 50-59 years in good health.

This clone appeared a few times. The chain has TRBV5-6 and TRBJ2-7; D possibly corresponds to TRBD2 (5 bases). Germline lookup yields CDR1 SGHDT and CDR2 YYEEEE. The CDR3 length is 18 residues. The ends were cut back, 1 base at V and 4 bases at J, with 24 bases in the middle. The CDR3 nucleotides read TGTGCCAGCAGCTTGTCGTCATTAGCGTGGGATCCACGGTACGAGCAGTACTTC. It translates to CASSLSSLAWDPRYEQYF.

In DNA, the CDR3 is TGCGCCAGCAGCCTGGAAAGTGGAAACACCATATATTTT. It translates to CASSLESGNTIYF. This chain uses TRBV5-1 with TRBJ1-3, with D unclear. V was pared by 4 bases and J by 3 bases, with 8 bases between. The length of the CDR3 is 13 residues. Looked up from germline, CDR1 is SGHRS and CDR2 is YFSETQ.

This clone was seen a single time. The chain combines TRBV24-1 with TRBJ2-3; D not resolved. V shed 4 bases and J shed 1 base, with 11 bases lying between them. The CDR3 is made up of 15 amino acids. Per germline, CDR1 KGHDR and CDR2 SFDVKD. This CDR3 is CATSEPFPRTDTQYF. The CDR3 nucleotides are TGTGCCACCAGTGAACCCTTTCCTCGCACAGATACGCAGTATTTT.

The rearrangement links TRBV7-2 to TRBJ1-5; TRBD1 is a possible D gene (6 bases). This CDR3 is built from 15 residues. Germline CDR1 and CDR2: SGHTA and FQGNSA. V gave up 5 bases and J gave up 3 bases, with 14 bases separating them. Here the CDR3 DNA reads TGTGCCAGCAGCGGTGAACAGGGACTCAATCAGCCCCAGCATTTT. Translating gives CASSGEQGLNQPQHF.

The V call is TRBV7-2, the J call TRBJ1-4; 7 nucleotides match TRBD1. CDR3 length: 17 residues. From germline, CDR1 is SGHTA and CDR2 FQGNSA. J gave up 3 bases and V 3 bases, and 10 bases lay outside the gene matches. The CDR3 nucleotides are TGTGCCAGCAGCTTCTCCTTTCCGGGACAGCCTAATGAAAAACTGTTTTTT. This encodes CASSFSFPGQPNEKLFF.

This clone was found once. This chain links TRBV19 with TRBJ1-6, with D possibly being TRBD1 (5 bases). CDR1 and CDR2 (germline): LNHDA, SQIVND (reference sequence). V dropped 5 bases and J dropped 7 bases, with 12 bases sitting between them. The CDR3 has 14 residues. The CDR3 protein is CASSAQGVNSPLHF. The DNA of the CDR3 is TGTGCCAGTAGTGCTCAGGGAGTCAATTCACCCCTCCACTTT.

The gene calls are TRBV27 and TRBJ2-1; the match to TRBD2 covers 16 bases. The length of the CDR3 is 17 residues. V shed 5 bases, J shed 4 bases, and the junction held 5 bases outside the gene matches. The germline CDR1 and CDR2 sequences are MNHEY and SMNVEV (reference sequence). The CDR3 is CASSPSGLAGGYNEQFF. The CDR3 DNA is TGTGCCAGCAGTCCGTCGGGACTAGCGGGGGGGTACAATGAGCAGTTCTTC.

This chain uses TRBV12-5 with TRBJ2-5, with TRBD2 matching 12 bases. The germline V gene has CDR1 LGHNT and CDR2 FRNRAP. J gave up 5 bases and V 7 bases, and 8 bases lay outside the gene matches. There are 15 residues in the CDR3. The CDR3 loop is CASVLAGGLGETQYF. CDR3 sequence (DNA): TGTGCTAGTGTTCTAGCGGGGGGGCTGGGGGAGACCCAGTACTTC.

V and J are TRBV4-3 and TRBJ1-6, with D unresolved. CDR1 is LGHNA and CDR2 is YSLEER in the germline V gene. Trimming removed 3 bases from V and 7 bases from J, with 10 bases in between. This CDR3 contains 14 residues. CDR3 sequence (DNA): TGCGCCAGCAGCCATTGGGCAGAGAATTCACCCCTCCACTTT. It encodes CASSHWAENSPLHF.

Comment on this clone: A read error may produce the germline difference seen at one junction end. CDR3 DNA: TGTGCCAGCAGTGACTCCACAGGACCCGGTTCACCCCTCCACTTT. This translates into CASSDSTGPGSPLHF. The rearrangement joins TRBV6-6 to TRBJ1-6; possibly TRBD1 for D (5 bases). Germline CDR1 and CDR2: MNHNY and SVGAGI (reference sequence). The CDR3 runs 15 residues.

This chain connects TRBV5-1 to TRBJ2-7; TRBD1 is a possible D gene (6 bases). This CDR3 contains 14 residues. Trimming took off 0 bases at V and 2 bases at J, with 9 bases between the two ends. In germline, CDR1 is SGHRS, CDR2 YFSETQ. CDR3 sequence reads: CASSLGQAPYEQYF. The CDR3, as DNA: TGCGCCAGCAGCTTGGGACAGGCACCCTACGAGCAGTACTTC.

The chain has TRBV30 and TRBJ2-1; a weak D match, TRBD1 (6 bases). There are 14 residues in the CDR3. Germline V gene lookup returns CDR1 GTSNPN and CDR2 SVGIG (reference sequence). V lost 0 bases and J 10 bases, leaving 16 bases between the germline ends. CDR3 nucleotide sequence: TGTGCCTGGAGTGTACTTCAGGGGCGGCGCGAGCAGTTCTTC. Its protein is CAWSVLQGRREQFF.